The T cell receptor beta chain described here comes from a study of T cells in Graves' hyperthyroidism and ophthalmopathy. Study-level findings and limits: Blood held most thyroid clonotypes expanded above 0.001 frequency.

Hyperthyroidism patients were newly diagnosed, had disease duration under 2 months, and were aged 18 to 65 years. Clinical symptoms, serum thyroxine, TRAb, thyroid ultrasound and orbital computed tomography informed diagnoses. What was amplified from RNA transcripts were TCR beta CDR3 regions. The TCR CDR3 was amplified in a first-round RT-PCR using the HTBI primer set. TCRdb processed the multiplex PCR reads anew with MiXCR; each CDR3 protein has one entry. This sample carries hundreds of thousands of distinct CDR3 sequences, roughly 40% of them seen once, and the ten largest clones take 8.9%. The germline V and J ends were trimmed by 4 bases and 2 bases, with 8 bases remaining between them. From germline, CDR1 is SGHTA and CDR2 FQGTGA. The CDR3 loop spans 13 amino acids. This clonotype has a count of ten or more. Its target is not known.

This clonotype originated in a man between 18 and 29 years old with Graves' hyperthyroidism. V gene TRBV7-3 combines with J gene TRBJ1-1, with D possibly matching TRBD1 (6 bases). Sequences were obtained from blood. CDR3 residues: CASSSTGNTEAFF. CDR3 in DNA: TGTGCCAGCAGCTCGACAGGAAACACTGAAGCTTTCTTT.